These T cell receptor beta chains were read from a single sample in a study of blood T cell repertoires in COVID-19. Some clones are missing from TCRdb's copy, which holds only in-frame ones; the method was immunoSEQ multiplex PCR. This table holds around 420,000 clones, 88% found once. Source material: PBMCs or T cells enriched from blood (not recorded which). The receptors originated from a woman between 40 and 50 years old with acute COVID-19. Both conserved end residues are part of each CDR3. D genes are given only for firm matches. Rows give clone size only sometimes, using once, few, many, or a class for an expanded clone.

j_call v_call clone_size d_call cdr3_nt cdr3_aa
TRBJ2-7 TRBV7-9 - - TGTGCCAGCAGCTCCACAGAGGGTACTTCCTACGAGCAGTACTTC CASSSTEGTSYEQYF
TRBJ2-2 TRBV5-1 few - TGCGCCAGCAGCTCAGGGGCGCCGAACACCGGGGAGCTGTTTTTT CASSSGAPNTGELFF
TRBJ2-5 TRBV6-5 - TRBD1 TGTGCCAGCAGAGACACCCGGACAGGGTTGGAGACCCAGTACTTC CASRDTRTGLETQYF
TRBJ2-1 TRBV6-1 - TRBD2 TGTGCCAGCAGTGATCCTAGCGGGGGGGATGAGCAGTTCTTC CASSDPSGGDEQFF
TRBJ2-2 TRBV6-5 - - TGTGCCAGCACGGGGGTGGGGGAGCTGTTTTTT CASTGVGELFF
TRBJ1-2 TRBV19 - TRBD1 TGTGCCAGTAGTGCCACCGGGACAGGGGGTCGTAATGGCTACACCTTC CASSATGTGGRNGYTF
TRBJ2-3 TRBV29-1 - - TGCAGCGGCCGAGAAAGAAATACGCAGTATTTT CSGRERNTQYF
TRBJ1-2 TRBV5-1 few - TGCGCCAGCAGCTTGACCCGGGACACCACCTATGGCTACACCTTC CASSLTRDTTYGYTF
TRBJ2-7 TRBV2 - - TGTGCCAGCAGATATGACAGCTACGAGCAGTACTTC CASRYDSYEQYF
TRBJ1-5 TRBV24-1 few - TGTGCCACCAGTGATTTGAGGGGTCAGCCCCAGCATTTT CATSDLRGQPQHF
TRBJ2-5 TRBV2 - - TGTGCCAGCAGTGTGGCTAGGCAAGAGACCCAGTACTTC CASSVARQETQYF
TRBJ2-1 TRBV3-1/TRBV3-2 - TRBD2 TGTGCCAGCAGTCCTCTAGCGGGGGGAGCCAATGAGCAGTTCTTC CASSPLAGGANEQFF
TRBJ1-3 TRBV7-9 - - TGTGCCATCTTTTCGGGGGGAACTGGAAACACCATATATTTT CAIFSGGTGNTIYF
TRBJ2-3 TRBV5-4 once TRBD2 TGTGCCAGCAGCCGCCAGGGAGGGGACACAGATACGCAGTATTTT CASSRQGGDTDTQYF
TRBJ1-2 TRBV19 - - TGTGCCAGCGACCAGGGGTATGGCTACACCTTC CASDQGYGYTF
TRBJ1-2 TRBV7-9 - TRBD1 TGTGCCAGCAGCCAAAAGGGACAGGGAGGCTATGGCTACACCTTC CASSQKGQGGYGYTF
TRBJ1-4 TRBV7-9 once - TGTGCCAGCAGCCCTAGTTTCCGCGGGGCTAATGAAAAACTGTTTTTT CASSPSFRGANEKLFF
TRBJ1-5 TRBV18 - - TGTGCCAGCTCACCCCCGGGGGGGGTCAATCAGCCCCAGCATTTT CASSPPGGVNQPQHF
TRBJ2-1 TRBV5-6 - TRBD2 TGTGCCAGCAGCTTGGTCGGGACTAGCGGGGGATACAATGAGCAGTTCTTC CASSLVGTSGGYNEQFF
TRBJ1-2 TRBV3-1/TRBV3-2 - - TGTGCCAGCAGCCAAGTTCCCGGGTATGGCTACACCTTC CASSQVPGYGYTF
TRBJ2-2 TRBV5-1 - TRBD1 TGCGCCAGCAGCCAGGGGGCCGGGGAGCTGTTTTTT CASSQGAGELFF
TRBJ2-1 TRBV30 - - TGTGCCTGGGCCCGGGGATACAATGAGCAGTTCTTC CAWARGYNEQFF
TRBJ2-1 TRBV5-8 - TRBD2 TGTGCCAGCAGCTTGAGCGGGGGGACCTACAATGAGCAGTTCTTC CASSLSGGTYNEQFF
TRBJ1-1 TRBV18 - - TGTGCCAGCTCGCCGGAAGGGGGAACCACTGAAGCTTTCTTT CASSPEGGTTEAFF
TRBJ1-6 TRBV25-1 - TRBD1 TGTGCCAGCAGCCCGGGACAGTATAATTCACCCCTCCACTTT CASSPGQYNSPLHF
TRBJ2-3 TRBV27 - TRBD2 TGTGCCAGCACTGGGGGACTAGCGGCAGATACGCAGTATTTT CASTGGLAADTQYF
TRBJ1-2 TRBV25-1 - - TGTGCCAGCGCAGGCCGAGCGGCCGCTAACTATGGCTACACCTTC CASAGRAAANYGYTF
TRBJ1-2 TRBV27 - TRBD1 TGTGCCAGCAGTCCAAACAGGGGGCCAGATTATGGCTACACCTTC CASSPNRGPDYGYTF
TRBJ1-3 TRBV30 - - TGTGCCTGGAGTGTACTTCGCTCTGGAAACACCATATATTTT CAWSVLRSGNTIYF
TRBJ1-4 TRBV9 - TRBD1 TGTGCCAGCAGCCCGAGACAGGGAGGTGGTGAAAAACTGTTTTTT CASSPRQGGGEKLFF
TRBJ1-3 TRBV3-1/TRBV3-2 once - TGTGCCAGCAGCCCTCTACGGTCAGGGGTTTCTGGAAACACCATATATTTT CASSPLRSGVSGNTIYF